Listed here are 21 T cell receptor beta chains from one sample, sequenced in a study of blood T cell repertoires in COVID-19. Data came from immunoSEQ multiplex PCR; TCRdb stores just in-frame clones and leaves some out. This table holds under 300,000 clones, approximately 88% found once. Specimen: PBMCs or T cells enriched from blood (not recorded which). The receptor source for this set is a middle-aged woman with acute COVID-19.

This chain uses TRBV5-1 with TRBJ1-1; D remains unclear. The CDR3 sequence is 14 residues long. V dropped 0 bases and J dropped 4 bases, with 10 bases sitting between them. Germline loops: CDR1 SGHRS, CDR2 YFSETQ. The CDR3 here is CASSLEGVGTEAFF. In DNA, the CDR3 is TGCGCCAGCAGCTTGGAGGGAGTGGGCACTGAAGCTTTCTTT.

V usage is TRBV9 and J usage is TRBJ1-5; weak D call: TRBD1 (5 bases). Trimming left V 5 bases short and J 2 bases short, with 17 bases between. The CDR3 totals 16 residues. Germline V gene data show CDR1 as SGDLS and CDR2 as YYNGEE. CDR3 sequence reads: CASSRRGEVGNQPQHF. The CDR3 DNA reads TGTGCCAGCAGTCGACGGGGGGAGGTGGGCAATCAGCCCCAGCATTTT.

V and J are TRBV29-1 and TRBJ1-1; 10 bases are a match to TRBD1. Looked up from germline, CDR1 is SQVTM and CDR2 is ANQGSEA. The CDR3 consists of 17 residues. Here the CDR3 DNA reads TGCAGTGTCAGCCGGGACAGGGGTTTTTCGCCGAACACTGAAGCTTTCTTT. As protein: CSVSRDRGFSPNTEAFF.

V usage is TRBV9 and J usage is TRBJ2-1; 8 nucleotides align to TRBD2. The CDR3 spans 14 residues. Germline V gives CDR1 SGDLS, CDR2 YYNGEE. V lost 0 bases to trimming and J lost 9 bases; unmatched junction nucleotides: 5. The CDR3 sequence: CASSVAGGHSEQFF. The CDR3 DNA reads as TGTGCCAGCAGCGTAGCGGGAGGGCACAGTGAGCAGTTCTTC.

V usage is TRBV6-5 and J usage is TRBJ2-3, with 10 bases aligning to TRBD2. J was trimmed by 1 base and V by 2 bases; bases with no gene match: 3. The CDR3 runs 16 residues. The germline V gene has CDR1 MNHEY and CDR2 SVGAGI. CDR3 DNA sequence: TGTGCCAGCAGTTACCGTGGGACTAGCGGCACAGATACGCAGTATTTT. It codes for CASSYRGTSGTDTQYF.

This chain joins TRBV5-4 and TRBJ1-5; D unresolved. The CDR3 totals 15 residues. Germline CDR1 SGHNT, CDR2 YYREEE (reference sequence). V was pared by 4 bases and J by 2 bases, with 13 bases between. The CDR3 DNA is TGTGCCAGCAGCCCCGGAGGCTCCGGCAATCAGCCCCAGCATTTT. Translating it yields CASSPGGSGNQPQHF.

CDR3 amino acids: CASSQAAGGGKLFF. CDR3 nucleotides: TGTGCCAGCAGCCAAGCGGCAGGGGGCGGAAAACTGTTTTTT. The chain joins TRBV14 to TRBJ1-4; 8 positions agree with TRBD1. The V gene end was trimmed by 1 base and the J gene end by 10 bases; junction bases not matched to a gene: 5. The CDR3 is made up of 14 amino acids. Germline values: CDR1 SGHDN, CDR2 FVKESK.

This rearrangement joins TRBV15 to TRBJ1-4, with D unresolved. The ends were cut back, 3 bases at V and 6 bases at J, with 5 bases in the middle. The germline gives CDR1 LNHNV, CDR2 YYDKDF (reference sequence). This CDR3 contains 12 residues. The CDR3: CATSSRDEKLFF. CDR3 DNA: TGTGCCACCAGCAGTCGGGATGAAAAACTGTTTTTT.

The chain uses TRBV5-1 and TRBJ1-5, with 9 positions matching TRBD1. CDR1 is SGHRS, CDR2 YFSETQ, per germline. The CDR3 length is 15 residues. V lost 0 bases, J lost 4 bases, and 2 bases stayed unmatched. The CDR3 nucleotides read TGCGCCAGCAGCTTGGAGACAGGGGGGAATCAGCCCCAGCATTTT. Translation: CASSLETGGNQPQHF.

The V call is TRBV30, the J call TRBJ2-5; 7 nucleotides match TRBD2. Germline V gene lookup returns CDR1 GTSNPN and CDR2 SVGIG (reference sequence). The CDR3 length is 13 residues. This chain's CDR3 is CASAGLYQETQYF. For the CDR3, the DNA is TGTGCTTCAGCGGGATTGTACCAAGAGACCCAGTACTTC.

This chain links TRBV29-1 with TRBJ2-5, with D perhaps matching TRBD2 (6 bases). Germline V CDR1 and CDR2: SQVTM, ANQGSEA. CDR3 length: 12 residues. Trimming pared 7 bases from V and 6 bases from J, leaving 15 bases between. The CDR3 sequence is CSATGGLQTQYF. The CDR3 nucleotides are TGCAGCGCCACCGGGGGTTTGCAGACCCAGTACTTC.

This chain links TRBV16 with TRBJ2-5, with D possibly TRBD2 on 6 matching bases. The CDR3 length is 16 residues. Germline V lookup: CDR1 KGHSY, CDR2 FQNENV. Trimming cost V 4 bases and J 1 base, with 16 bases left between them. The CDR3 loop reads CASSRPGGAFQETQYF. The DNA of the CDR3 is TGTGCCAGCAGCCGCCCGGGCGGGGCGTTCCAAGAGACCCAGTACTTC.

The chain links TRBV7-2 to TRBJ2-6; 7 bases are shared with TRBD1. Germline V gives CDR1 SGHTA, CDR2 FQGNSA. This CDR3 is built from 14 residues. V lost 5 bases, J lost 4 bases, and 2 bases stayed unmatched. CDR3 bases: TGTGCCAGCAGCGGGACAGCCGGGGCCAACGTCCTGACTTTC. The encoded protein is CASSGTAGANVLTF.

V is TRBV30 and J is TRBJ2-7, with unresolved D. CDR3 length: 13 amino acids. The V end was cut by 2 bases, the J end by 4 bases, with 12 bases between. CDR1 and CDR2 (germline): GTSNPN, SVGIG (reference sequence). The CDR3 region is CAWSTSTRYEQYF. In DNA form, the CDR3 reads TGTGCCTGGAGTACCAGTACGAGGTACGAGCAGTACTTC.

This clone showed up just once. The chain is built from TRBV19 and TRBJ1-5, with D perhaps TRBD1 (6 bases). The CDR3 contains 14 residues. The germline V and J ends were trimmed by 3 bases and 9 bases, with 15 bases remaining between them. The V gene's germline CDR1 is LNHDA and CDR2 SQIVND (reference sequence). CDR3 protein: CASSIRAGGPPQHF. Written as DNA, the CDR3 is TGTGCCAGTAGTATTCGGGCGGGGGGCCCGCCCCAGCATTTT.

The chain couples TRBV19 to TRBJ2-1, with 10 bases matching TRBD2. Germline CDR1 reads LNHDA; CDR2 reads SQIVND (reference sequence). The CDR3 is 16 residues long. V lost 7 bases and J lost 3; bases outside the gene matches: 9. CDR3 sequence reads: CASTFASGSHYNEQFF. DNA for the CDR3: TGTGCCAGTACCTTCGCTAGCGGGAGCCACTACAATGAGCAGTTCTTC.

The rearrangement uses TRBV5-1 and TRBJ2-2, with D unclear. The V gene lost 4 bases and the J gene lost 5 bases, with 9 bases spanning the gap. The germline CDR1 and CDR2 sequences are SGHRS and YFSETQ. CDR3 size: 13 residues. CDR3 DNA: TGCGCCAGCAGCCCGGGTCTTACCGGGGAGCTGTTTTTT. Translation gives CASSPGLTGELFF.

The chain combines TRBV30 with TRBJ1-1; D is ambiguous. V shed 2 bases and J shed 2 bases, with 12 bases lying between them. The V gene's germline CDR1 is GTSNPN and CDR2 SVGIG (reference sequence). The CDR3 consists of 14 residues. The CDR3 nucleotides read TGTGCCTGGAGTCCCGCGGGAGGAAACACTGAAGCTTTCTTT. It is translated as CAWSPAGGNTEAFF. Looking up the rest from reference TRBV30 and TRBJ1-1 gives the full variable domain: SQTIHQWPATLVQPVGSPLSLECTVEGTSNPNLYWYRQAAGRGLQLLFYSVGIGQISSEVPQNLSASRPQDRQFILSSKKLLLSDSGFYLCAWSPAGGNTEAFFGQGTRLTVV.

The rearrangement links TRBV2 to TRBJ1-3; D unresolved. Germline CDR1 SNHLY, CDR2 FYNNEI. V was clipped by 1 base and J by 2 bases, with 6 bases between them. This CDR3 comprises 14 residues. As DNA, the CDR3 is TGTGCCAGCAGTGAAGTCCTTACTGGAAACACCATATATTTT. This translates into CASSEVLTGNTIYF.

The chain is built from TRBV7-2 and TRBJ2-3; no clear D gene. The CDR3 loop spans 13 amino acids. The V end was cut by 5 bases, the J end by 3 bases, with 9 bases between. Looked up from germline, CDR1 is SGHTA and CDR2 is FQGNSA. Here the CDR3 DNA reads TGTGCCAGCAGCCGAGTGAATACAGATACGCAGTATTTT. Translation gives CASSRVNTDTQYF.

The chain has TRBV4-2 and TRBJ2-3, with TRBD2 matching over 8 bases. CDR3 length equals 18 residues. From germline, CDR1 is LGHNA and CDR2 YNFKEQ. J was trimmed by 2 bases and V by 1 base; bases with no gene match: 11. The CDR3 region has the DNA TGTGCCAGCAGCCAAGTAATTGGCCAGCGGGGGCTCACAGATACGCAGTATTTT. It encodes CASSQVIGQRGLTDTQYF.